This is a list of T cell receptor beta chains from one sample in a study of shared clonotypes between healthy human individuals. Produced via immunoSEQ multiplex PCR; TCRdb's table is partial and in-frame only. The repertoire consists of about a million clones, with 70% to 85% occurring once and the leading ten covering 0.89%. Sequenced input: memory CD4+ T cells from PBMCs. The receptors were gathered from a man between 18 and 29 years old in good health. Some clones in this sample may be carry-over from other donors' samples. The CDR3 runs from the conserved cysteine through the conserved F or W. The D gene is left open where the match is weak. A row's size may be missing; if present it is once, few, many or a size class.

d_call: NA; v_call: TRBV11-3; j_call: TRBJ1-2; clone_size: NA; cdr3_nt: TGTGCCAGCCGAATCGACACTCGAAACTATGGCTACACCTTC; cdr3_aa: CASRIDTRNYGYTF
d_call: NA; v_call: TRBV7-9; j_call: TRBJ1-1; clone_size: NA; cdr3_nt: TGTGCCAGCAGCTTAGAGGGGCATATGAACACTGAAGCTTTCTTT; cdr3_aa: CASSLEGHMNTEAFF
d_call: NA; v_call: TRBV13; j_call: TRBJ1-4; clone_size: NA; cdr3_nt: TGTGCCAGCAGCTTAAGAATCGATGCAACTAATGAAAAACTGTTTTTT; cdr3_aa: CASSLRIDATNEKLFF
d_call: TRBD1; v_call: TRBV9; j_call: TRBJ1-5; clone_size: NA; cdr3_nt: TGTGCCAGCAGCCCCGGGACAGGCTATAACAATCAGCCCCAGCATTTT; cdr3_aa: CASSPGTGYNNQPQHF
d_call: TRBD1; v_call: TRBV19; j_call: TRBJ1-2; clone_size: NA; cdr3_nt: TGTGCCACCGAGACAGGGCGATATGGCTACACCTTC; cdr3_aa: CATETGRYGYTF
d_call: NA; v_call: TRBV5-1; j_call: TRBJ2-1; clone_size: NA; cdr3_nt: TGCGCCAGCAGCCCAGGACATGATGAGCAGTTCTTC; cdr3_aa: CASSPGHDEQFF
d_call: NA; v_call: TRBV9; j_call: TRBJ2-7; clone_size: NA; cdr3_nt: TGTGCCAGCAGCGTAGTTCTTTGGCAGGGCCGAACCTACGAGCAGTACTTC; cdr3_aa: CASSVVLWQGRTYEQYF
d_call: TRBD1; v_call: TRBV12-5; j_call: TRBJ2-5; clone_size: many; cdr3_nt: TGTGCTAGGGTAGCCGAAGATCCGGGACAGGGAAAAGAGACCCAGTACTTC; cdr3_aa: CARVAEDPGQGKETQYF
d_call: TRBD2; v_call: TRBV27; j_call: TRBJ2-2; clone_size: NA; cdr3_nt: TGTGCCAGCAGTCCAATTCCTAGCGGGAACACCGGGGAGCTGTTTTTT; cdr3_aa: CASSPIPSGNTGELFF
d_call: NA; v_call: TRBV12-5; j_call: TRBJ1-2; clone_size: NA; cdr3_nt: TGTGCTAGTGGTTTGCAGTCCGGTGGCTACACCTTC; cdr3_aa: CASGLQSGGYTF
d_call: NA; v_call: TRBV7-9; j_call: TRBJ2-6; clone_size: NA; cdr3_nt: TGTGCCAGCAGCTTTGCCTCTGGGGCCAACGTCCTGACTTTC; cdr3_aa: CASSFASGANVLTF
d_call: NA; v_call: TRBV29-1; j_call: TRBJ2-7; clone_size: NA; cdr3_nt: TGCAGCGTTCCAGGGGGGTACAGGGATTCCTACGAGCAGTACTTC; cdr3_aa: CSVPGGYRDSYEQYF
d_call: NA; v_call: TRBV11-3; j_call: TRBJ2-5; clone_size: NA; cdr3_nt: TGTGCCAGCAGCTTAGACGGAGACGAGACCCAGTACTTC; cdr3_aa: CASSLDGDETQYF
d_call: TRBD1; v_call: TRBV5-1; j_call: TRBJ2-6; clone_size: NA; cdr3_nt: TGCGCCAGCAGCCTAGGGACAGGGAGTTCCGGTGGGGCCAACGTCCTGACTTTC; cdr3_aa: CASSLGTGSSGGANVLTF
d_call: TRBD1; v_call: TRBV11-3; j_call: TRBJ2-1; clone_size: NA; cdr3_nt: TGTGCCAGCAGCTTAGGACAGGGGACCTACAATGAGCAGTTCTTC; cdr3_aa: CASSLGQGTYNEQFF
d_call: NA; v_call: TRBV7-2; j_call: TRBJ2-7; clone_size: NA; cdr3_nt: TGTGCCAGCAGCTTAGACGGAAACTACGAGCAGTACTTC; cdr3_aa: CASSLDGNYEQYF
d_call: NA; v_call: TRBV18; j_call: TRBJ2-7; clone_size: NA; cdr3_nt: TGTGCCAGCTCACCAACTACAGGGAGAAGCGGCTCCTACGAGCAGTACTTC; cdr3_aa: CASSPTTGRSGSYEQYF
d_call: NA; v_call: TRBV7-7; j_call: TRBJ2-5; clone_size: once; cdr3_nt: TGTGCCAGCAGCTTGAGGCAGCAAGAGACCCAGTACTTC; cdr3_aa: CASSLRQQETQYF
d_call: NA; v_call: TRBV7-3; j_call: TRBJ2-7; clone_size: NA; cdr3_nt: TGTGCCAGCAGCCCCTCCCCCGCACAGGGTAGCGAGCAGTACTTC; cdr3_aa: CASSPSPAQGSEQYF
d_call: TRBD1; v_call: TRBV10-1; j_call: TRBJ2-3; clone_size: NA; cdr3_nt: TGCGCCAGCAGCCGACAGGGAACAGATACGCAGTATTTT; cdr3_aa: CASSRQGTDTQYF
d_call: NA; v_call: TRBV6-1; j_call: TRBJ1-5; clone_size: NA; cdr3_nt: TGTGCCAGCAACGGGGGTGGATTTCAGCCCCAGCATTTT; cdr3_aa: CASNGGGFQPQHF
d_call: NA; v_call: TRBV2; j_call: TRBJ1-1; clone_size: few; cdr3_nt: TGTGCCAGCAGTGAAGAGCGGCAGGTAAACACTGAAGCTTTCTTT; cdr3_aa: CASSEERQVNTEAFF
d_call: NA; v_call: TRBV5-1; j_call: TRBJ2-1; clone_size: NA; cdr3_nt: TGCGCCAGCAGCTTGGTAGGTGAGAGTCCCTACAATGAGCAGTTCTTC; cdr3_aa: CASSLVGESPYNEQFF
d_call: TRBD2; v_call: TRBV7-2; j_call: TRBJ2-5; clone_size: NA; cdr3_nt: TGTGCCAGCAGCTTCAGAGGGACTAGCGGGCAAGAGACCCAGTACTTC; cdr3_aa: CASSFRGTSGQETQYF
d_call: NA; v_call: TRBV20-1; j_call: TRBJ1-1; clone_size: NA; cdr3_nt: TGCAGTGCTCAGGGAGGAACTGAAGCTTTCTTT; cdr3_aa: CSAQGGTEAFF
d_call: NA; v_call: TRBV27; j_call: TRBJ1-1; clone_size: few; cdr3_nt: TGTGCCAGCAGTTTATTTCACAGTACCATGAGCACTGAAGCTTTCTTT; cdr3_aa: CASSLFHSTMSTEAFF
d_call: TRBD1; v_call: TRBV28; j_call: TRBJ1-2; clone_size: NA; cdr3_nt: TGTGCCAGCAGTAAGGGGGCAGGGGTTGGCTACACCTTC; cdr3_aa: CASSKGAGVGYTF
d_call: NA; v_call: TRBV12-5; j_call: TRBJ2-3; clone_size: NA; cdr3_nt: TGTGCTAGTGCCCCCGGGTCCCAGGGGGATACGCAGTATTTT; cdr3_aa: CASAPGSQGDTQYF
d_call: NA; v_call: TRBV10-1; j_call: TRBJ1-4; clone_size: NA; cdr3_nt: TGCGCTGGAGGTCCAGAGGGTGAAAAACTGTTTTTT; cdr3_aa: CAGGPEGEKLFF
d_call: TRBD2; v_call: TRBV10-3; j_call: TRBJ2-1; clone_size: NA; cdr3_nt: TGTGCCATCAGCCCCGCGGGGGGCTCCTACAATGAGCAGTTCTTC; cdr3_aa: CAISPAGGSYNEQFF
d_call: TRBD2; v_call: TRBV28; j_call: TRBJ2-1; clone_size: NA; cdr3_nt: TGTGCCAGCAGTTTTGCGGGAGCGGGAGGCTCCTACAATGAGCAGTTCTTC; cdr3_aa: CASSFAGAGGSYNEQFF